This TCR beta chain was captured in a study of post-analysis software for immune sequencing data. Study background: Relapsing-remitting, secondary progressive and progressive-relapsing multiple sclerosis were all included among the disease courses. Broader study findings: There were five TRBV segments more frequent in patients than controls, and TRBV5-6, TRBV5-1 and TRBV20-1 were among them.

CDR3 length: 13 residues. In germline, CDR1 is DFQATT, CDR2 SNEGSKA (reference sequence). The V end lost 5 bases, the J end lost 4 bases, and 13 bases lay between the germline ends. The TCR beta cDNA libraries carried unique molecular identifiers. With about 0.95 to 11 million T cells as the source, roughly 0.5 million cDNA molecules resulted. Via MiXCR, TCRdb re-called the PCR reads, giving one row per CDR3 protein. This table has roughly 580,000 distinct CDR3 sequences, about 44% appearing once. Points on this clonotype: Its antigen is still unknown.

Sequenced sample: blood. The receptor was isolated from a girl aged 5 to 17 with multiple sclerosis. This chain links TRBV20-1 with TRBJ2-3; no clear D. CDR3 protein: CSAPPRPPDTQYF. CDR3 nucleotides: TGCAGTGCTCCCCCTAGGCCCCCAGATACGCAGTATTTT.